The text below deals with one T cell receptor beta chain. This CDR3 spans 16 amino acids. Germline lookup yields CDR1 MDHEN and CDR2 SYDVKM. The ends lost 5 bases at V and 0 bases at J; junction bases unmatched: 2. This sample is drawn from a study of shared clonotypes between healthy human individuals. Sequencing used immunoSEQ multiplex PCR; TCRdb keeps in-frame clones, though not all of them. This table holds 600,000 to 750,000 clones, around 91% found once. The sequence was collected from a young man in good health. Some clones in this sample may be carry-over from other donors' samples. Input material: memory CD8+ T cells from PBMCs. The subset denotes: CD45RO+ cells pooled with CCR7-negative TemRA cells. The chain carries TRBV28 and TRBJ2-1, with TRBD2 identical over 12 bases. Here the CDR3 DNA reads TGTGCCAGCAGTCTACTAGCGGGAGGCTCCTACAATGAGCAGTTCTTC. Amino acids: CASSLLAGGSYNEQFF.